This T cell receptor beta chain was found in a study of vaccination effects on CD4 cells after COVID-19. Some clones are missing from TCRdb's copy, which holds only in-frame ones; the method was immunoSEQ multiplex PCR. The sample consists of 20,000 to 30,000 clones, 69% of them appearing once. Sequencing was preceded by expansion of antigen-specific CD4+ T cells with viral peptide pools in the ViraFEST assay. Culture proceeded for nine to eleven days, and CD4+ T cells were then isolated. PCR showed that the person got SARS-CoV-2 infection at some point between March and December 2020. Concerning this clone itself: The antigen remains undetermined.

Trimming left V 6 bases short and J 7 bases short, with 11 bases between. CDR1 SGHRS and CDR2 YFSETQ come from the germline V gene. The CDR3 is 12 residues long. Specimen: CD4+ T cells from PBMCs cultured with SARS-CoV-2 spike peptides, collected before COVID-19 vaccination. The receptor comes from a human donor who had a prior SARS-CoV-2 infection. The chain recombines TRBV5-1 with TRBJ2-1; D is ambiguous. This CDR3 is CASTSLGNEQFF. DNA of the CDR3: TGCGCCAGCACCTCCCTCGGGAATGAGCAGTTCTTC. The variable domain in full, with the rest retrieved from reference TRBV5-1 and TRBJ2-1, is KAGVTQTPRYLIKTRGQQVTLSCSPISGHRSVSWYQQTPGQGLQFLFEYFSETQRNKGNFPGRFSGRQFSNSRSEMNVSTLELGDSALYLCASTSLGNEQFFGPGTRLTVL.